This T cell receptor (beta chain) originates from a study of blood T cells in healthy people across ages. A second PCR of about 6 to 12 cycles used a sample-barcoded 5' primer and a J-beta primer mix. Each cDNA molecule carried a tag from a template-switch adaptor that contained 12 random nucleotides. TCRdb recomputed calls from the 5' RACE reads with MiXCR, one row per CDR3 protein. This sample has about 830,000 distinct CDR3 sequences, with less than 80% found just once. The V end was cut by 0 bases, the J end by 6 bases, with 9 bases between. This CDR3 region has 14 residues. Looked up from germline, CDR1 is LGHNA and CDR2 is YSLEER.

Sequenced input: blood. This rearrangement joins TRBV4-3 to TRBJ2-1; D is unclear. The receptor comes from a man in his thirties or forties in good health. The CDR3 DNA is TGCGCCAGCAGCCAAGATGTGGGGTTCAATGAGCAGTTCTTC. It translates to CASSQDVGFNEQFF.